Described below is a single TCR beta chain sequence and its context. Libraries were prepared by immunoSEQ multiplex PCR; TCRdb keeps only in-frame clonotypes and omits some of them. The table lists 150,000 to 200,000 clones, 86% of them singletons. The source of the sample is a study of blood T cell repertoires in COVID-19. Looking at the study overall: The cDNA or gDNA used as material had been derived from T cells, B-cell-depleted T cells, or PBMCs.

V dropped 2 bases and J dropped 9 bases, with 8 bases sitting between them. CDR1 and CDR2 from the germline V gene are MNHEY and SMNVEV (reference sequence). This CDR3 region has 11 residues. This receptor was identified in a woman younger than 45 who had recovered from COVID-19. V is TRBV27 and J is TRBJ2-7, with D possibly being TRBD2 (6 bases). The specimen was PBMCs or T cells enriched from blood (not recorded which). CDR3 amino acids: CASSLGEAQYF. In nucleotides, the CDR3 is TGTGCCAGCAGTTTAGGGGAGGCGCAGTACTTC.